Listed below are T cell receptor beta chains from one sample, sequenced in a study of cytomegalovirus exposure and HLA in healthy donors. Assay: immunoSEQ multiplex PCR; the TCRdb copy retains only in-frame clones and omits some. The sample has about 220,000 clones, 85% to 90% seen once; the top ten hold around 2.6%. What was sequenced was PBMCs. The receptors stem from a man aged 18 to 29 in good health and CMV-seronegative. Each CDR3 is given with its conserved first and last residue. Size tells how often a clone was seen (once, few, many) or the class of an expanded clone, and some rows leave it out.

>TRBV7-2|TRBJ1-1|.
CASSPQGWTEAFF
>TRBV29-1|TRBJ2-5|.
CSVGGTLQETQYF
>TRBV28|TRBJ2-5|.
CASSPTEFQETQYF
>TRBV19|TRBJ1-1|few
CASSIYGSGTEAFF
>TRBV14|TRBJ2-7|.
CASGSLSGTGSYEQYF
>TRBV28|TRBJ1-2|.
CASSLGGTKSGYTF
>TRBV5-1|TRBJ2-3|.
CASRAGLGSTDTQYF
>TRBV6-5|TRBJ2-7|.
CASRPYSSYEQYF
>TRBV19|TRBJ1-5|.
CASSVRQARTFNQPQHF
>TRBV5-4|TRBJ2-1|.
CASSQTGINEQFF
>TRBV19|TRBJ1-2|.
CASSAGQGYTF